This TCR beta chain came from a study of cytomegalovirus exposure and HLA in healthy donors. Both 60 Vbeta primers and 13 Jbeta primers went into the PCR. Generated by immunoSEQ multiplex PCR, the TCRdb table keeps only in-frame clones and is missing some. The data show under 200,000 clones, almost 80% seen once. Germline V CDR1 and CDR2: KGHSH, LQKENI. The CDR3 loop spans 13 amino acids. Concerning this clone: One junction end disagrees with the germline gene, perhaps due to a read error.

The chain uses TRBV18 and TRBJ1-6, with D perhaps TRBD1 (6 bases). Sequencing input: PBMCs. The sequence was obtained from a middle-aged man in good health and CMV-seropositive. CDR3 DNA sequence: TGTGCCAGCTCACCTAACTACAGGGAATCCCTCCGCTTT. Amino acid sequence: CASSPNYRESLRF.